The subject of this entry is one T cell receptor (beta chain). Trimming took off 0 bases at V and 4 bases at J, with 10 bases between the two ends. The CDR3 contains 15 residues. Germline assignment: CDR1 SGHNT and CDR2 YENEEA. These data belong to a study of blood T cell repertoires in COVID-19. Authors' analysis steps: Amplification of reference gene primers was used by the study to estimate nucleated cell counts. TCRdb's copy holds only in-frame clones and misses some; the assay was immunoSEQ multiplex PCR. D and trimming were read from the DNA, whereas the V and J calls and clone size are those reported in that table. The sample includes 130,000 to 150,000 clones, roughly 80% seen only once; the top ten take approximately 3%.

Sequenced: peripheral blood. The chain carries TRBV11-3 and TRBJ2-1; D perhaps matches TRBD2 (5 bases). This TCR was recovered from a woman older than 75 with acute or convalescent COVID-19. The CDR3 region has the DNA TGTGCCAGCAGCTTAGAGGAACGGGGATACAATGAGCAGTTCTTC. Translating it yields CASSLEERGYNEQFF.